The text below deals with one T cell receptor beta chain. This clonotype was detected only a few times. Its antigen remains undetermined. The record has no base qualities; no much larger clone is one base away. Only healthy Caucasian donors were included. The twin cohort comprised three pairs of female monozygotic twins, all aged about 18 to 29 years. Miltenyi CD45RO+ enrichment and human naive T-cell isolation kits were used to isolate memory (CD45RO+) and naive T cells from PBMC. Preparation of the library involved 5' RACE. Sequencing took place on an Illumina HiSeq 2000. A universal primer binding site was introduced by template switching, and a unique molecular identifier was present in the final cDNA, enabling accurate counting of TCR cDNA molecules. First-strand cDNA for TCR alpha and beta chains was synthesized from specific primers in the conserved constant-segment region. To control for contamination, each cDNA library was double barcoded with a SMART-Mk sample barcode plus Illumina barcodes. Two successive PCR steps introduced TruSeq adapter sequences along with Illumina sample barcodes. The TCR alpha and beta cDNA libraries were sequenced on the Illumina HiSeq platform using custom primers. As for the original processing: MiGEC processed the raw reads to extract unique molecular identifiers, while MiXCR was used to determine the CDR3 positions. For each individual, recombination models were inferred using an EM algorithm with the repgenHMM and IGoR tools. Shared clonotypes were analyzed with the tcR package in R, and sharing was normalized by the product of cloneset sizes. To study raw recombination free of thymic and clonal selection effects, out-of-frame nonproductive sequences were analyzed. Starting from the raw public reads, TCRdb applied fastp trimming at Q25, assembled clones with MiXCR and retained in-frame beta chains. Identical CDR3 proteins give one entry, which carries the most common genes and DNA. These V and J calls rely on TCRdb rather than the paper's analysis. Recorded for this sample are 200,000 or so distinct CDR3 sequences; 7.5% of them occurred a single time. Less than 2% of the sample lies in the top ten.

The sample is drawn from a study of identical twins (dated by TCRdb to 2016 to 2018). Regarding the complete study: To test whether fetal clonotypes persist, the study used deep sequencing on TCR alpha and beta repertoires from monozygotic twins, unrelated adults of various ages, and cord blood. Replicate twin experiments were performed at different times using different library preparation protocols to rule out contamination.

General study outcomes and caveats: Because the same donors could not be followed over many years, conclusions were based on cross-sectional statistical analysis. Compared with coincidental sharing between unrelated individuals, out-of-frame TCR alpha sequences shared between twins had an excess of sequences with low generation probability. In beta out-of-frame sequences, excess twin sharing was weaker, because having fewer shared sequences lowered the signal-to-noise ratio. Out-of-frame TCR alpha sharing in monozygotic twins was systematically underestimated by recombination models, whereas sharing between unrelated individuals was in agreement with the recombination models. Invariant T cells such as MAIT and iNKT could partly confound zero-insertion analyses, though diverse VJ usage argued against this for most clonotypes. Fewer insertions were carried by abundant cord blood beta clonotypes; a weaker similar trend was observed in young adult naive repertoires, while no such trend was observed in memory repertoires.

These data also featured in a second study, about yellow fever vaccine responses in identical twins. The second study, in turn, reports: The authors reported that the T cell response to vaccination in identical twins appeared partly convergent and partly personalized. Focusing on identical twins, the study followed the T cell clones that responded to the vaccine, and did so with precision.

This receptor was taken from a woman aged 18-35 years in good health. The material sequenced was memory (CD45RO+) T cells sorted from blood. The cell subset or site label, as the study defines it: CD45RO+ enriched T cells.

The sequence in DNA is TGTGCCTGCTACCCGGGACAGTTGAATGAAAAACTGTTTTTT. Its translation reads: CACYPGQLNEKLFF. The chain is made from TRBV28 and TRBJ1-4, and 7 junction bases match TRBD1. The germline V gene gives CDR1 as MDHEN and CDR2 as SYDVKM. V has 11 bases trimmed and J has 5 bases trimmed; junction bases matching no gene number 11. The CDR3 goes from the cysteine to the phenylalanine over 14 residues. Only CDR3 DNA remains: 42 bases, in frame from the first base. Extended through the reference TRBV28 and TRBJ1-4 proteins, this CDR3 yields the full variable domain: DVKVTQSSRYLVKRTGEKVFLECVQDMDHENMFWYRQDPGLGLRLIYFSYDVKMKEKGDIPEGYSVSREKKERFSLILESASTNQTSMYLCACYPGQLNEKLFFGSGTQLSVL.